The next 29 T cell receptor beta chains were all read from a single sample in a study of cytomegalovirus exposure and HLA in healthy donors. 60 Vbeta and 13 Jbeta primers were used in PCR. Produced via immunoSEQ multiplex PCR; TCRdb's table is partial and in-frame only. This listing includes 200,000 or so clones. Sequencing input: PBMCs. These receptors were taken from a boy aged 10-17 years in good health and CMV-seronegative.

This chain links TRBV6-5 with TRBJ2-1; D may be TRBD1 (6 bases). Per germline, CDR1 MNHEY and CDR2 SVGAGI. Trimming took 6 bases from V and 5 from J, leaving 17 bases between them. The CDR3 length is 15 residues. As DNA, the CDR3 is TGTGCCAGCAGGCAAGACAGGTCAGAAAACAATGAGCAGTTCTTC. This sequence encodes CASRQDRSENNEQFF.

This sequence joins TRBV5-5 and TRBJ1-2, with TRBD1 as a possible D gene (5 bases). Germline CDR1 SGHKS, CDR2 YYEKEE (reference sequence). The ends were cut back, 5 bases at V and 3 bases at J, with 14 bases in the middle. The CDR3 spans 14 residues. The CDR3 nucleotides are TGTGCCAGCAGGAGCCGGGACTCCCACTATGGCTACACCTTC. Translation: CASRSRDSHYGYTF.

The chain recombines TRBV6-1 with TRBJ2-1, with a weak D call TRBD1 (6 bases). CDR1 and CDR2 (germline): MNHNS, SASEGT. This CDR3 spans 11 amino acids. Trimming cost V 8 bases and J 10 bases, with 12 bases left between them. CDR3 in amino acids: CASGFGTEQFF. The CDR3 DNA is TGTGCCAGCGGCTTTGGGACAGAGCAGTTCTTC.

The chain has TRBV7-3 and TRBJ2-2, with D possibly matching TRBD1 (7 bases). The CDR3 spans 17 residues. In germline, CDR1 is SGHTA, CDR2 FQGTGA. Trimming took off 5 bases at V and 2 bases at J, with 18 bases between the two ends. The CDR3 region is CASSPQGGAPNTGELFF. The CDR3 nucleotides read TGTGCCAGCAGCCCCCAGGGGGGAGCCCCAAACACCGGGGAGCTGTTTTTT.

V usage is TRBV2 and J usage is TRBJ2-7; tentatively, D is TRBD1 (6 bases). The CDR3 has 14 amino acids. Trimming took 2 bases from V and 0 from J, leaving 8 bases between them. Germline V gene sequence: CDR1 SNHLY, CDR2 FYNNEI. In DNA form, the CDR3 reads TGTGCCAGCAGTGAACAGGGGAACTCCTACGAGCAGTACTTC. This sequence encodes CASSEQGNSYEQYF.

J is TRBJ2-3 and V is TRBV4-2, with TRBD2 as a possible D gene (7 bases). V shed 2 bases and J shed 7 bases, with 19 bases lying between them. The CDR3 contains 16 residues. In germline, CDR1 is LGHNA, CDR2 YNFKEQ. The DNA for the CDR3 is TGTGCCAGCAGCCAACCGGAGGGGGGGATTGTCCATACGCAGTATTTT. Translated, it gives CASSQPEGGIVHTQYF.

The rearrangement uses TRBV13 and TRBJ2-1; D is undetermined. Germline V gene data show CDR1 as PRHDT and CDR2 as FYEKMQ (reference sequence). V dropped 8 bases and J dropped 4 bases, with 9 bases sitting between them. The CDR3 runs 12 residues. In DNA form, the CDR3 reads TGTGCCAGCGCCGTGGCATACAATGAGCAGTTCTTC. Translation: CASAVAYNEQFF.

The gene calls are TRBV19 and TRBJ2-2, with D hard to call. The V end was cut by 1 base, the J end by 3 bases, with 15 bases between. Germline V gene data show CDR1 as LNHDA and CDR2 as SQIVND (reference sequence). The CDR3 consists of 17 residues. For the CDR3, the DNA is TGTGCCAGTAGTATAGGATGGGCTCTGACATACACCGGGGAGCTGTTTTTT. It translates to CASSIGWALTYTGELFF.

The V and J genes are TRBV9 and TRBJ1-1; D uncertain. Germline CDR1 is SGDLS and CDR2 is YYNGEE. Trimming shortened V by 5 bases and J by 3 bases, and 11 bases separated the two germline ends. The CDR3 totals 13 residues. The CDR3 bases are TGTGCCAGCAGTCACTCTCATGACACTGAAGCTTTCTTT. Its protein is CASSHSHDTEAFF.

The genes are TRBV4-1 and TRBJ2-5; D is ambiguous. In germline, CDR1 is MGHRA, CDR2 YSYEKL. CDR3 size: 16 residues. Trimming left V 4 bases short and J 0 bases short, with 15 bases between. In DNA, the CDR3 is TGCGCCAGCAGCCTTGGGTCGCGGCTAGACCAAGAGACCCAGTACTTC. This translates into CASSLGSRLDQETQYF.

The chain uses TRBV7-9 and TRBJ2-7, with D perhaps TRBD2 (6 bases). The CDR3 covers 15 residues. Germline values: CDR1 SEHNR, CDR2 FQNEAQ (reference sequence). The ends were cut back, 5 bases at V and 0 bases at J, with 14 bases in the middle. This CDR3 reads CASSPPGLLSYEQYF. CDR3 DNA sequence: TGTGCCAGCAGCCCCCCGGGACTCCTCTCCTACGAGCAGTACTTC.

The CDR3 region is CASSLQVMNTEAFF. For the CDR3, the DNA is TGTGCCAGCAGCTTACAGGTTATGAACACTGAAGCTTTCTTT. The chain combines TRBV5-5 with TRBJ1-1; TRBD1 might be the D (5 bases). This CDR3 region has 14 residues. V dropped 2 bases and J dropped 0 bases, with 8 bases sitting between them. CDR1 is SGHKS and CDR2 is YYEKEE in the germline V gene (reference sequence).

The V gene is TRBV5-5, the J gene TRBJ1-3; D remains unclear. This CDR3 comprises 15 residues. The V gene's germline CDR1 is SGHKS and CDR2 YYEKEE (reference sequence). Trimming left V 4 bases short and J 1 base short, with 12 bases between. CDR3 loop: CASSPGPGSGNTIYF. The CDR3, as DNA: TGTGCCAGCAGCCCCGGTCCGGGATCTGGAAACACCATATATTTT. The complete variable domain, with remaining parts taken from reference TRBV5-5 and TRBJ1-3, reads DAGVTQSPTHLIKTRGQQVTLRCSPISGHKSVSWYQQVLGQGPQFIFQYYEKEERGRGNFPDRFSARQFPNYSSELNVNALLLGDSALYLCASSPGPGSGNTIYFGEGSWLTVV.

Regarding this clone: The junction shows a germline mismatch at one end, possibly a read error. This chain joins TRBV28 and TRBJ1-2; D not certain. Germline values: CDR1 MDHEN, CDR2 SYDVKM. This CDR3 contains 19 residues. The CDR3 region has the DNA TGTGCCAGCAGCTTATTGCTGACTTCGCCACTAAACCAGAACTATGGCTACACCTTC. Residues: CASSLLLTSPLNQNYGYTF.

This CDR3 reads CASSSHRSSGGWGDTQYF. In DNA form, the CDR3 reads TGTGCCAGCAGCTCCCACAGATCTAGCGGGGGGTGGGGAGATACGCAGTATTTT. The chain has TRBV7-8 and TRBJ2-3; TRBD2 aligns across 11 bases. The CDR3 loop spans 18 amino acids. In germline, CDR1 is SGHVS, CDR2 FQNEAQ. Losses at the gene ends were 4 bases for V and 5 bases for J; bases not matched to a gene: 14.

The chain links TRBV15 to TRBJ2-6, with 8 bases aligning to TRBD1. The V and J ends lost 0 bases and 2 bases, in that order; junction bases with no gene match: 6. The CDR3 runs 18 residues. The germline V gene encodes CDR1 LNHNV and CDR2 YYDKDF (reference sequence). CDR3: CATSRDPTGAAGANVLTF. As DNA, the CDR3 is TGTGCCACCAGCAGAGATCCGACAGGGGCGGCTGGGGCCAACGTCCTGACTTTC.

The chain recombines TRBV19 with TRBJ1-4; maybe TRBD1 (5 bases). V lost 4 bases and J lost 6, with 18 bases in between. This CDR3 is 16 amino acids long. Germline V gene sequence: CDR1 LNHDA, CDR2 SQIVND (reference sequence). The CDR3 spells CASSKITGVPDEKLFF. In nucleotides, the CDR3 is TGTGCCAGTAGTAAAATTACAGGCGTTCCTGATGAAAAACTGTTTTTT.

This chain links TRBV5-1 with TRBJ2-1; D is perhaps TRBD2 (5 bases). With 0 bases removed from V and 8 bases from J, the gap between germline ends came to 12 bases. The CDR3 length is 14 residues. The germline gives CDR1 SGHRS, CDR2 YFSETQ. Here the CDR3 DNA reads TGCGCCAGCAGCTTGGAAAGGAGGTCGGATGAGCAGTTCTTC. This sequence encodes CASSLERRSDEQFF. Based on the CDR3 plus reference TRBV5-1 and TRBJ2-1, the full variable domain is KAGVTQTPRYLIKTRGQQVTLSCSPISGHRSVSWYQQTPGQGLQFLFEYFSETQRNKGNFPGRFSGRQFSNSRSEMNVSTLELGDSALYLCASSLERRSDEQFFGPGTRLTVL.

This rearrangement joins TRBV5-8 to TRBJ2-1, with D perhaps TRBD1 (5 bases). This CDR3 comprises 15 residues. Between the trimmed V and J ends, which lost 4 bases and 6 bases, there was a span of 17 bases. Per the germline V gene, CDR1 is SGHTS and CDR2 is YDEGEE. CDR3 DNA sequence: TGTGCCAGCAGCCCTCACTTAGGGGTTTCCAATGAGCAGTTCTTC. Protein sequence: CASSPHLGVSNEQFF.

The CDR3 reads CASSDSSGTNTGELFF. The CDR3 nucleotides read TGTGCCAGCAGTGACTCTAGCGGGACGAACACCGGGGAGCTGTTTTTT. J is TRBJ2-2 and V is TRBV6-4; 8 bases map to TRBD2. Germline CDR1 is MRHNA and CDR2 is SNTAGT. The CDR3 is 16 residues long. V gave up 0 bases and J gave up 0 bases; unmatched junction bases: 0.

CDR3: CASSSQRVGGTDTQYF. CDR3 bases: TGCGCCAGCAGCTCCCAGCGGGTAGGAGGCACAGATACGCAGTATTTT. The chain is built from TRBV5-1 and TRBJ2-3; possibly TRBD2 for D (6 bases). The V and J ends lost 3 bases and 1 base respectively, with 15 bases between them. The CDR3 is 16 amino acids. Germline V gene lookup returns CDR1 SGHRS and CDR2 YFSETQ.

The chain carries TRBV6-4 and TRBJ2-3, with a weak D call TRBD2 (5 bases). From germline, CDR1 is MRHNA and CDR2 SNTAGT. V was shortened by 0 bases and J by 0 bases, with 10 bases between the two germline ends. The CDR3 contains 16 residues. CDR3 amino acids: CASSDSSDLSTDTQYF. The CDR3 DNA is TGTGCCAGCAGTGACTCATCGGACTTGAGCACAGATACGCAGTATTTT.

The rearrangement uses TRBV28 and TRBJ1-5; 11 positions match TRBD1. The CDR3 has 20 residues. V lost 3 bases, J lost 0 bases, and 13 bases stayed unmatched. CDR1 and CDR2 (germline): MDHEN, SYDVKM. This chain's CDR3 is CASSFPLWGTGGVSNQPQHF. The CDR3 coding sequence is TGTGCCAGCAGTTTCCCGCTTTGGGGGACAGGGGGAGTTAGCAATCAGCCCCAGCATTTT. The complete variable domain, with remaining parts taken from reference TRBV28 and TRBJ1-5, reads DVKVTQSSRYLVKRTGEKVFLECVQDMDHENMFWYRQDPGLGLRLIYFSYDVKMKEKGDIPEGYSVSREKKERFSLILESASTNQTSMYLCASSFPLWGTGGVSNQPQHFGDGTRLSIL.

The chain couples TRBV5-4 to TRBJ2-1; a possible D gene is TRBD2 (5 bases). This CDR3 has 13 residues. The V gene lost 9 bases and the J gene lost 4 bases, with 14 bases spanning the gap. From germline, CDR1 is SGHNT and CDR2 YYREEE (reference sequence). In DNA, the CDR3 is TGTGCCACATCACCCGGGGATTACAATGAGCAGTTCTTC. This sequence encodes CATSPGDYNEQFF.

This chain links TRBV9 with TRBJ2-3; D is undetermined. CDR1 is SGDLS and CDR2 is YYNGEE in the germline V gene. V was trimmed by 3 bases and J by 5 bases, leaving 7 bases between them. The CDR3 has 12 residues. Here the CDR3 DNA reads TGTGCCAGCAGCGGCGATCTAGATACGCAGTATTTT. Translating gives CASSGDLDTQYF.

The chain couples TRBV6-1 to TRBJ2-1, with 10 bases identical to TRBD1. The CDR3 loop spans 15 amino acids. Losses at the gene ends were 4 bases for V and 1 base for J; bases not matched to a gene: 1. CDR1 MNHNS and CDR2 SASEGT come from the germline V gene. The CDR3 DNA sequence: TGTGCCAGCAGTGCGGGACAGGGGTCCTACAATGAGCAGTTCTTC. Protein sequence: CASSAGQGSYNEQFF.

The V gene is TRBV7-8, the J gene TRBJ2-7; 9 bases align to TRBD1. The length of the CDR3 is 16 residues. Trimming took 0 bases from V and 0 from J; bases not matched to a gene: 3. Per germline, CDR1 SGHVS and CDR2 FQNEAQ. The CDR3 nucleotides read TGTGCCAGCAGCTTAGCGAGGACAGGGGCCTCCTACGAGCAGTACTTC. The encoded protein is CASSLARTGASYEQYF.

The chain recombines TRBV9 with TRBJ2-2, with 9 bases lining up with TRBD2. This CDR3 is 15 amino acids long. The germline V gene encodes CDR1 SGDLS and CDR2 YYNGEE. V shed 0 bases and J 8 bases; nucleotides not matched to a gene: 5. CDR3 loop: CASSVGGLATGELFF. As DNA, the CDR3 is TGTGCCAGCAGCGTAGGGGGACTAGCAACGGGGGAGCTGTTTTTT.

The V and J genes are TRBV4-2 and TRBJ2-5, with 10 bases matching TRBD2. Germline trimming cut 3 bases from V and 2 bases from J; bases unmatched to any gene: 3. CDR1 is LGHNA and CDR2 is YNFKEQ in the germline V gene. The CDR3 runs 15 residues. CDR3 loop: CASSHGAGGQETQYF. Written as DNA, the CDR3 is TGTGCCAGCAGCCATGGAGCGGGGGGGCAAGAGACCCAGTACTTC.